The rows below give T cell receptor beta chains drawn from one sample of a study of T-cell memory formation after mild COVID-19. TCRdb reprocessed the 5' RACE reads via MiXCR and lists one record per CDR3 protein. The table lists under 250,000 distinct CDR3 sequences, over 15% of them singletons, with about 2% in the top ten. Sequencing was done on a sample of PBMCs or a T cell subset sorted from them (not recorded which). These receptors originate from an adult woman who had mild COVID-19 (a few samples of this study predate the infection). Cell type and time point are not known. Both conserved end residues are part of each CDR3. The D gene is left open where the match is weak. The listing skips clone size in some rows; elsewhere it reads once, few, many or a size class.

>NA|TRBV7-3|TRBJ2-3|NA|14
CASSPTGGTDTQYF
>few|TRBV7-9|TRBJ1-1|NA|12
CASSWVGTEAFF
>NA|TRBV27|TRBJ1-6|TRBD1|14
CASRNRGTDSPLHF
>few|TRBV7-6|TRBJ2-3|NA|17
CASSLRGTPRGPDTQYF
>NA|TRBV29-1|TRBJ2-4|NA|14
CSVEDPLSKNIQYF
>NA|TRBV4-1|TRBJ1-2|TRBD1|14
CASSQDDRGYGYTF
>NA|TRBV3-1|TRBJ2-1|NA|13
CASSQYRVGEQFF
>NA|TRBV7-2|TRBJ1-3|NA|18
CASSLGVHRTSSGNTIYF
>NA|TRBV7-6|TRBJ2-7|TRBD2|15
CASSPRLAASYEQYF
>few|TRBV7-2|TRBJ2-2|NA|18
CASSFRGTFGANTGELFF
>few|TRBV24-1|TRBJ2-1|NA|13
CATSEALLQEQFF
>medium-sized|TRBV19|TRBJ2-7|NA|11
CASSSSYEQYF
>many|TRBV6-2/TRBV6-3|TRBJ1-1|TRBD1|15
CASRDRQGAITEAFF
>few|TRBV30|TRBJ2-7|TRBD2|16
CAWRGAGLAGYYEQYF
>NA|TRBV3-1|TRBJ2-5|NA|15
CASSQDSAGGGTQYF
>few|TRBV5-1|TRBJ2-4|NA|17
CASSLGSFSQGLNIQYF
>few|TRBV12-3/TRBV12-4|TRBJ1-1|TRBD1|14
CASSRDRSVTEAFF
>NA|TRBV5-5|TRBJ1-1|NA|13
CDSSLGGNTEAFF
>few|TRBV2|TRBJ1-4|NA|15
CASRGGGATNEKLFF
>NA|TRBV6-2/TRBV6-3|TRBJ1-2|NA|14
CASSYSGGNYGYTF
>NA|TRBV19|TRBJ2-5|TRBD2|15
CASSILAGVRETQYF
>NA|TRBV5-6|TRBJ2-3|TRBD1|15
CASSSGTEDTDTQYF
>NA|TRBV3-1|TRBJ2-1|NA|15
CASSPPPTGINEQFF
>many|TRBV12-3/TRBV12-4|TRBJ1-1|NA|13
CASRNTIGTEAFF
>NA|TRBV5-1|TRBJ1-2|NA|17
CASSLAPNSRGGYGYTF
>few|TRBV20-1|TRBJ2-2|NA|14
CSASRAPNTGELFF